The 13 T cell receptor beta chains in this list originate from one sample, sequenced in a study of patients and donors after allogeneic stem cell transplantation. TCRdb used MiXCR to reprocess the RT-PCR reads, holding one entry per CDR3 protein. The table records around 150,000 distinct CDR3 sequences, about a third of them present only once. The sample taken for sequencing was blood, either unsorted or a sorted T cell fraction (not recorded which). All receptors come from a human donor who was either an allogeneic HSCT recipient or a stem cell or donor lymphocyte infusion donor (not recorded which). It is not recorded whose cells these are; they may come from a transplant donor.

A few counts support this clonotype. The rearrangement links TRBV12-5 to TRBJ1-3, with TRBD1 matching over 7 bases. The junction had 7 bases not matched to a gene; V was cut back by 0 bases and J by 2 bases. Germline V gene lookup returns CDR1 LGHNT and CDR2 FRNRAP. The CDR3 runs to 17 residues. CDR3 nucleotide sequence: TGTGCTAGTGGTTTGGTACAAACAGGGGCTCCTGGAAACACCATATATTTT. Protein product: CASGLVQTGAPGNTIYF.

The chain recombines TRBV6-2 or TRBV6-3 with TRBJ2-5; D perhaps matches TRBD1 (6 bases). Trimming shortened V by 2 bases and J by 5 bases, and 12 bases separated the two germline ends. From germline, CDR1 is MNHEY and CDR2 SVGEGT. The CDR3 consists of 14 residues. The CDR3 here is CASSYTDRRETQYF. The CDR3 nucleotides read TGTGCCAGCAGTTACACCGACAGGCGGGAGACCCAGTACTTC.

The CDR3 reads CASRDREAYEQYF. In DNA, the CDR3 is TGTGCCAGCAGGGACAGGGAAGCCTACGAGCAGTACTTC. The gene calls are TRBV7-9 and TRBJ2-7; 8 bases are a match to TRBD1. The CDR3 consists of 13 residues. The V segment lost 6 bases and the J segment 2 bases; nucleotides outside the gene matches: 3. Germline CDR1 and CDR2: SEHNR and FQNEAQ (reference sequence).

The chain uses TRBV6-1 and TRBJ2-1, with 11 bases fitting TRBD2. Germline lookup yields CDR1 MNHNS and CDR2 SASEGT. The junction had 7 bases not matched to a gene; V was cut back by 6 bases and J by 0 bases. The CDR3 spans 17 residues. This CDR3 reads CASRIIAGGSSYNEQFF. CDR3 in DNA: TGTGCCAGCAGGATTATAGCGGGGGGGAGCTCCTACAATGAGCAGTTCTTC.

This clonotype was seen only a few times. The chain has TRBV20-1 and TRBJ2-7; D is possibly TRBD1 (6 bases). CDR3 length equals 15 residues. The V end was cut by 3 bases, the J end by 5 bases, with 20 bases between. Germline CDR1 reads DFQATT; CDR2 reads SNEGSKA (reference sequence). The CDR3 spells CSARAVGGPFDEQYF. CDR3 in DNA: TGCAGTGCTAGGGCCGTAGGGGGACCTTTCGACGAGCAGTACTTC.

This clonotype showed up just a few times. The chain joins TRBV3-1 to TRBJ1-5, with D perhaps matching TRBD1 (5 bases). This CDR3 comprises 17 residues. CDR1 and CDR2 from the germline V gene are LGHDT and YNNKEL (reference sequence). V gave up 1 base and J gave up 7 bases, with 20 bases separating them. CDR3: CASSQGGEGDLYQPQHF. As DNA, the CDR3 is TGTGCCAGCAGCCAAGGCGGGGAAGGGGATTTGTACCAGCCCCAGCATTTT. The full variable domain, completed using reference TRBV3-1 and TRBJ1-5, is DTAVSQTPKYLVTQMGNDKSIKCEQNLGHDTMYWYKQDSKKFLKIMFSYNNKELIINETVPNRFSPKSPDKAHLNLHINSLELGDSAVYFCASSQGGEGDLYQPQHFGDGTRLSIL.

This clonotype has more than one count but fewer than ten. The chain combines TRBV6-5 with TRBJ1-2; D call uncertain. The CDR3 runs to 12 residues. Germline CDR1 is MNHEY and CDR2 is SVGAGI. Trimming took 5 bases from V and 6 from J, leaving 10 bases between them. CDR3 DNA: TGTGCCAGCAGTCCGAATAGCGATGGCTACACCTTC. Its protein product is CASSPNSDGYTF.

J is TRBJ2-3 and V is TRBV6-5, with D possibly TRBD1 on 5 matching bases. The CDR3 consists of 14 residues. Deletions cut 0 bases from V and 14 bases from J, with 18 bases between. Germline CDR1 and CDR2: MNHEY and SVGAGI. The CDR3 loop reads CASSYSRLSRAPYF. For the CDR3, the DNA is TGTGCCAGCAGTTACTCCAGGTTGAGCAGGGCGCCGTATTTT.

The V and J genes are TRBV27 and TRBJ1-2; D remains unclear. Trimming pared 0 bases from V and 0 bases from J, leaving 5 bases between. The CDR3 has 14 residues. CDR1 MNHEY and CDR2 SMNVEV come from the germline V gene (reference sequence). This CDR3 reads CASSLSAPNYGYTF. The CDR3, as DNA: TGTGCCAGCAGTTTATCCGCCCCTAACTATGGCTACACCTTC.

The V and J genes are TRBV5-1 and TRBJ2-1, with TRBD2 identical over 9 bases. The CDR3 consists of 17 residues. V shed 0 bases and J 4 bases; nucleotides not matched to a gene: 8. Germline loops: CDR1 SGHRS, CDR2 YFSETQ. DNA for the CDR3: TGCGCCAGCAGCTTGGCCCCAGCTAGCGGGGAATACAATGAGCAGTTCTTC. Translating gives CASSLAPASGEYNEQFF.

This clonotype was seen only a few times. The chain is built from TRBV24-1 and TRBJ1-2; D is ambiguous. The length of the CDR3 is 14 residues. V gave up 0 bases and J gave up 1 base, with 5 bases separating them. Germline CDR1 KGHDR, CDR2 SFDVKD. CDR3 residues: CATSDLGLNYGYTF. DNA of the CDR3: TGTGCCACCAGTGATTTGGGGCTTAACTATGGCTACACCTTC.

There are a few counts of this clonotype. This chain uses TRBV12-3 or TRBV12-4 with TRBJ1-3; a possible D gene is TRBD1 (5 bases). Trimming shortened V by 3 bases and J by 3 bases, and 12 bases separated the two germline ends. The CDR3 consists of 15 residues. CDR3 sequence (DNA): TGTGCCAGCAGTTTTCCCCGGGGCAATGGAAACACCATATATTTT. It encodes CASSFPRGNGNTIYF.

The sample holds many counts of this clonotype. J is TRBJ2-3 and V is TRBV12-3 or TRBV12-4; D gene uncertain. With 4 bases removed from V and 1 base from J, the gap between germline ends came to 9 bases. This CDR3 is built from 14 residues. The CDR3 protein is CASSSNKGTDTQYF. The CDR3 DNA reads TGTGCCAGCAGTTCGAATAAAGGCACAGATACGCAGTATTTT.